Listed here are 29 T cell receptor beta chains from one sample, sequenced in a study of T cell repertoires in cytomegalovirus infection. TCRdb reprocessed the reads via MiXCR and lists one record per CDR3 protein. The sample includes almost 300,000 distinct CDR3 sequences, around 10% of them seen just once. Source material: PBMCs. Every receptor here comes from a human donor in good health (CMV status not recorded). Some clones in this sample may be carry-over from other donors' samples.

This clonotype showed up just a few times. The CDR3 DNA is TGTGCCAGCAGCTTAAAAGGTTTAGCGGGGGCACGGGCCCAGTACTTC. Protein sequence: CASSLKGLAGARAQYF. The chain couples TRBV13 to TRBJ2-5; TRBD2 agrees at 9 bases. Germline assignment: CDR1 PRHDT and CDR2 FYEKMQ (reference sequence). This CDR3 has 16 residues. V gave up 2 bases and J gave up 9 bases; unmatched junction bases: 13.

This clonotype was seen repeatedly, ten times or more. The rearrangement uses TRBV7-2 and TRBJ1-2; TRBD1 matches 9 bases. V trimming: 5 bases; J trimming: 4 bases; junction bases outside the gene matches: 20. CDR1 and CDR2 (germline): SGHTA, FQGNSA. CDR3 length: 19 residues. CDR3 sequence reads: CASSTPGGQGEDWSYGYTF. In nucleotides, the CDR3 is TGTGCCAGCAGCACCCCAGGGGGACAGGGTGAGGATTGGAGCTATGGCTACACCTTC.

This clonotype was found a few times. The chain recombines TRBV7-9 with TRBJ2-1, with 9 bases aligning to TRBD1. The V segment lost 5 bases and the J segment 6 bases; nucleotides outside the gene matches: 5. The CDR3 is made up of 14 amino acids. CDR1 SEHNR and CDR2 FQNEAQ come from the germline V gene (reference sequence). As DNA, the CDR3 is TGTGCCAGCAGCCCGACAGGGGGGTTCAATGAGCAGTTCTTC. It is translated as CASSPTGGFNEQFF.

This clonotype came up many times. The chain couples TRBV28 to TRBJ2-5, with 8 positions matching TRBD2. Germline assignment: CDR1 MDHEN and CDR2 SYDVKM. This CDR3 contains 18 residues. Trimming took 4 bases from V and 6 from J; bases not matched to a gene: 19. The DNA for the CDR3 is TGTGCCAGCAGTTCCATCGGGGGGGGGGTCCCCCCACACAAGACCCAGTACTTC. Translated, it gives CASSSIGGGVPPHKTQYF.

This clonotype was found many times. The V gene is TRBV7-2, the J gene TRBJ1-1, with D possibly being TRBD1 (6 bases). This CDR3 comprises 14 residues. Germline V gives CDR1 SGHTA, CDR2 FQGNSA. Trimming took off 2 bases at V and 2 bases at J, with 9 bases between the two ends. CDR3 sequence (DNA): TGTGCCAGCAGCTTACTAGGGGGTAACACTGAAGCTTTCTTT. Its protein product is CASSLLGGNTEAFF.

The V and J genes are TRBV29-1 and TRBJ1-1; D uncertain. V was trimmed by 0 bases and J by 4 bases, leaving 12 bases between them. The CDR3 spans 14 residues. The germline V gene encodes CDR1 SQVTM and CDR2 ANQGSEA. The CDR3 DNA is TGCAGCGTTGAAGAAGGAGGAGCCGCCACTGAAGCTTTCTTT. This sequence encodes CSVEEGGAATEAFF.

The J gene is TRBJ1-5, the V gene TRBV15, with a possible D match to TRBD1 (6 bases). Germline CDR1 and CDR2: LNHNV and YYDKDF (reference sequence). This CDR3 is 18 amino acids long. Deletions cut 5 bases from V and 2 bases from J, with 22 bases between. DNA of the CDR3: TGTGCCACCAGCGTAGCCTTCGGGGGGGCTCGTGGCAATCAGCCCCAGCATTTT. This translates into CATSVAFGGARGNQPQHF.

This clonotype has a count of ten or more. Here the CDR3 reads CASSLASTNTGELFF. The CDR3 region has the DNA TGTGCCAGCAGCTTGGCTAGTACGAACACCGGGGAGCTGTTTTTT. V gene TRBV5-4 combines with J gene TRBJ2-2; D is unresolved. V was clipped by 0 bases and J by 0 bases, with 6 bases between them. CDR1 and CDR2 (germline): SGHNT, YYREEE (reference sequence). There are 15 residues in the CDR3.

This clonotype was detected ten times or more. The chain joins TRBV29-1 to TRBJ1-1; D possibly corresponds to TRBD1 (5 bases). Trimming removed 7 bases at V and 0 bases at J, with 12 bases between. Germline V gene lookup returns CDR1 SQVTM and CDR2 ANQGSEA. This CDR3 has 13 amino acids. The CDR3 is CSGREGLNTEAFF. The DNA of the CDR3 is TGCAGCGGGAGGGAGGGACTGAACACTGAAGCTTTCTTT.

This clonotype was detected many times. V usage is TRBV28 and J usage is TRBJ2-7; 8 bases match TRBD2. The CDR3 is made up of 14 amino acids. V lost 8 bases and J lost 5; bases outside the gene matches: 11. Looked up from germline, CDR1 is MDHEN and CDR2 is SYDVKM. In DNA, the CDR3 is TGTGCCAGCGGTCCACGCGGGGGGTATAACGAGCAGTACGTC. It codes for CASGPRGGYNEQYV.

This clonotype was seen ten or more times. The V gene is TRBV5-4, the J gene TRBJ2-5; D possibly corresponds to TRBD1 (5 bases). V lost 6 bases, J lost 5 bases, and 23 bases lay in between. In germline, CDR1 is SGHNT, CDR2 YYREEE (reference sequence). There are 16 residues in the CDR3. The CDR3 sequence: CASNSNSQGHLETQYF. The CDR3 DNA is TGTGCCAGCAACTCCAACAGTCAGGGTCATCTGGAGACCCAGTACTTC.

This clonotype has at least ten counts. V and J are TRBV20-1 and TRBJ2-5; 9 nucleotides line up with TRBD2. CDR3 length: 13 residues. Germline values: CDR1 DFQATT, CDR2 SNEGSKA (reference sequence). V trimming: 3 bases; J trimming: 5 bases; junction bases outside the gene matches: 4. CDR3 sequence reads: CSARRTSAETQYF. The CDR3 bases are TGCAGTGCTAGGCGGACTAGCGCTGAGACCCAGTACTTC.

This chain links TRBV5-6 with TRBJ2-3; 8 bases align to TRBD1. Germline CDR1 reads SGHDT; CDR2 reads YYEEEE. The V segment lost 6 bases and the J segment 5 bases; nucleotides outside the gene matches: 17. The CDR3 contains 17 residues. CDR3 sequence: CASTKPTGTGYRDTQYF. The DNA of the CDR3 is TGTGCCAGCACCAAACCTACCGGGACAGGATACAGAGATACGCAGTATTTT.

V gene TRBV12-5 combines with J gene TRBJ1-5; D gene uncertain. The CDR3 is 16 amino acids. Per the germline V gene, CDR1 is LGHNT and CDR2 is FRNRAP. V was cut by 0 bases and J by 2 bases, with 11 bases left in between. The CDR3 DNA reads as TGTGCTAGTGGTTTGGTAGAGGGTACAGGCAATCAGCCCCAGCATTTT. It is translated as CASGLVEGTGNQPQHF. The full variable domain, with the rest looked up from reference TRBV12-5 and TRBJ1-5, is DARVTQTPRHKVTEMGQEVTMRCQPILGHNTVFWYRQTMMQGLELLAYFRNRAPLDDSGMPKDRFSAEMPDATLATLKIQPSEPRDSAVYFCASGLVEGTGNQPQHFGDGTRLSIL.

The V call is TRBV20-1, the J call TRBJ2-1; either TRBD1 or TRBD2 may fit D (5 bases each). The germline gives CDR1 DFQATT, CDR2 SNEGSKA (reference sequence). The CDR3 runs to 16 residues. Deletions cut 6 bases from V and 2 bases from J, with 20 bases between. DNA for the CDR3: TGCAGTGCCCCCCTCCCAGGGTCGCGGGCCTACAATGAGCAGTTCTTC. Translated, it gives CSAPLPGSRAYNEQFF.

As to this clonotype: With a much larger clone just one base away, this may be a read error. This chain connects TRBV19 to TRBJ1-2; a possible D gene is TRBD1 (6 bases). The CDR3 has 14 residues. Looked up from germline, CDR1 is LNHDA and CDR2 is SQIVND (reference sequence). Here the CDR3 DNA reads TGTGCCAGTCAAAACCGGATGAGAACGGGGGGCTTCACCTTC. It is translated as CASQNRMRTGGFTF.

This clonotype came up many times. The J gene is TRBJ2-2, the V gene TRBV5-1, with 8 bases aligning to TRBD1. This CDR3 has 15 amino acids. Germline lookup yields CDR1 SGHRS and CDR2 YFSETQ. The V and J ends lost 4 bases and 2 bases, in that order; junction bases with no gene match: 4. The CDR3 DNA reads as TGCGCCAGCAGCATGACAGGGGAAAACACCGGGGAGCTGTTTTTT. Its protein is CASSMTGENTGELFF.

This clonotype turned up a few times. The chain joins TRBV5-4 to TRBJ2-3; 8 bases agree with TRBD1. The germline CDR1 and CDR2 sequences are SGHNT and YYREEE (reference sequence). The CDR3 loop spans 15 amino acids. The V segment lost 2 bases and the J segment 3 bases; nucleotides outside the gene matches: 5. The CDR3 region is CASSLPGGRTDTQYF. DNA of the CDR3: TGTGCCAGCAGCTTACCAGGGGGCAGGACAGATACGCAGTATTTT.

The table lists this clonotype with many counts. The chain combines TRBV6-1 with TRBJ1-5; possible D gene TRBD1, 5 bases. The CDR3 length is 14 residues. The germline V and J ends were trimmed by 8 bases and 2 bases, with 13 bases remaining between them. The V gene's germline CDR1 is MNHNS and CDR2 SASEGT. DNA of the CDR3: TGTGCCAGCGGCCATTGGGGCGGCAATCAGCCCCAGCATTTT. Translated: CASGHWGGNQPQHF.

This clonotype came up a few times. V usage is TRBV20-1 and J usage is TRBJ1-2; no firm D call. Germline CDR1 reads DFQATT; CDR2 reads SNEGSKA (reference sequence). The length of the CDR3 is 15 residues. The V gene lost 0 bases and the J gene lost 2 bases, with 13 bases spanning the gap. The CDR3 nucleotides read TGCAGTGCTAGAGAGCAGAGGACGGCAAACTATGGCTACACCTTC. Translating gives CSAREQRTANYGYTF.

In this sample, this clonotype turned up a few times. The J gene is TRBJ2-2, the V gene TRBV9; TRBD2 might be the D (5 bases). Germline-derived CDR1 and CDR2 are SGDLS and YYNGEE. This CDR3 is built from 15 residues. V dropped 3 bases and J dropped 10 bases, with 19 bases sitting between them. CDR3 bases: TGTGCCAGCAGCGCCCATGTTGTTGCCGGGGAGGAGCTGTTTTTT. The encoded protein is CASSAHVVAGEELFF.

This clonotype came up many times. The rearrangement joins TRBV12-3 or TRBV12-4 to TRBJ1-1; D gene unclear. CDR3 length: 14 residues. Trimming stripped 2 bases from V and 5 bases from J, with 12 bases between. CDR3 sequence (DNA): TGTGCCAGCAGTTTATTACCCCCTGGGACTGAAGCTTTCTTT. It specifies CASSLLPPGTEAFF.

V is TRBV19 and J is TRBJ1-1; D uncertain. V dropped 9 bases and J dropped 1 base, with 18 bases sitting between them. Per the germline V gene, CDR1 is LNHDA and CDR2 is SQIVND (reference sequence). This CDR3 has 15 amino acids. The CDR3 protein is CASSQEWRRNTEAFF. The CDR3 DNA follows: TGTGCCAGCTCCCAAGAATGGAGGCGGAACACTGAAGCTTTCTTT. Supplemented by reference TRBV19 and TRBJ1-1, the full variable domain reads DGGITQSPKYLFRKEGQNVTLSCEQNLNHDAMYWYRQDPGQGLRLIYYSQIVNDFQKGDIAEGYSVSREKKESFPLTVTSAQKNPTAFYLCASSQEWRRNTEAFFGQGTRLTVV.

This clonotype was counted ten times or more. The chain is built from TRBV5-4 and TRBJ2-1; 9 bases agree with TRBD2. Per germline, CDR1 SGHNT and CDR2 YYREEE (reference sequence). This CDR3 comprises 17 residues. J was trimmed by 5 bases and V by 4 bases; bases with no gene match: 13. The CDR3 nucleotides are TGTGCCAGCAGCCCCTATTATCTAGCGGGGCGAAACAATGAGCAGTTCTTC. Translation gives CASSPYYLAGRNNEQFF.

This clonotype was detected many times. This sequence joins TRBV28 and TRBJ2-5, with no clear D. Trimming removed 2 bases from V and 4 bases from J, with 5 bases in between. The CDR3 contains 12 residues. Germline CDR1 and CDR2: MDHEN and SYDVKM. CDR3 loop: CASSLGIETQYF. The CDR3 bases are TGTGCCAGCAGTTTAGGGATAGAGACCCAGTACTTC.

This clonotype has ten or more counts. This rearrangement joins TRBV4-3 to TRBJ1-2, with 8 bases lining up with TRBD1. The V and J ends lost 1 base and 6 bases, in that order; junction bases with no gene match: 10. Germline V gene sequence: CDR1 LGHNA, CDR2 YSLEER. The CDR3 runs to 16 residues. CDR3 nucleotide sequence: TGCGCCAGCAGCCAAGGTGGACAGGGTCGGTTGAATGGCTACACCTTC. This translates into CASSQGGQGRLNGYTF.

This clonotype occurred many times. The genes are TRBV7-2 and TRBJ2-3; TRBD2 matches 10 bases. Germline V lookup: CDR1 SGHTA, CDR2 FQGNSA. Trimming cost V 5 bases and J 5 bases; bases outside gene matches: 13. The CDR3 spans 17 residues. The CDR3 sequence is CASSTRGAGGPGDTQYF. In DNA form, the CDR3 reads TGTGCCAGCAGCACGAGGGGAGCGGGGGGGCCCGGAGATACGCAGTATTTT.

The table lists this clonotype with many counts. V is TRBV7-2 and J is TRBJ2-2; perhaps TRBD2 as D (6 bases). There are 14 residues in the CDR3. From germline, CDR1 is SGHTA and CDR2 FQGNSA. The ends were cut back, 4 bases at V and 4 bases at J, with 10 bases in the middle. For the CDR3, the DNA is TGTGCCAGCAGCTCGGGACTCTCCACCGGGGAGCTGTTTTTT. This encodes CASSSGLSTGELFF.

This clonotype was observed at least ten times. The CDR3 loop reads CASSLAHYEQYF. The DNA of the CDR3 is TGTGCCAGCAGCTTAGCCCACTACGAGCAGTACTTC. The chain carries TRBV7-2 and TRBJ2-7; no clear D gene. The CDR3 covers 12 residues. From germline, CDR1 is SGHTA and CDR2 FQGNSA. Trimming cost V 0 bases and J 3 bases, with 3 bases left between them.